This T cell receptor (beta chain) stems from a study of cytomegalovirus exposure and HLA in healthy donors. Study background: Researchers found that about four fifths of 398 genotyped donors fell within the Caucasian-associated ancestry cluster.

Overall study findings and caveats: What TCR beta sequences reportedly achieved was accurate prediction of HLA-A and HLA-B alleles in most subjects.

PCR primers comprised 60 Vbeta and 13 Jbeta primers. The table came from immunoSEQ multiplex PCR; TCRdb's copy has only in-frame clones and leaves some out. The table shows about 160,000 clones, with roughly 88% occurring only once. Points on this clone: Antigen specificity is unknown.

Germline loops: CDR1 LNHDA, CDR2 SQIVND (reference sequence). The V end lost 3 bases, the J end lost 6 bases, and 15 bases lay between the germline ends. The CDR3 is 15 amino acids. V is TRBV19 and J is TRBJ1-5; the D gene is possibly TRBD1 (6 bases). Sequenced: PBMCs. The TCR was taken from a man in his fifties in good health and CMV-seropositive. Here the CDR3 reads CASSIQGRGGQPQHF. The DNA for the CDR3 is TGTGCCAGTAGTATCCAGGGCAGGGGTGGTCAGCCCCAGCATTTT.